A single sample is the source of the 13 T cell receptor beta chains below, sequenced in a study of regulatory T cells in long-lasting Graves disease. The time point: newly diagnosed GD, antithyroid drugs for less than 3 months. Construction of the TCR library relied on RNA isolated from PBMCs. Both iRepertoire HTBI primers and Arm-PCR of CDR3 regions were used to build the TCR beta libraries. Each CDR3 protein gets one entry after TCRdb re-called the multiplex PCR reads with MiXCR. The sample shows roughly 320,000 distinct CDR3 sequences, 16% of them seen only once. This sample was shared with a second study, whose subject was T cells in Graves' hyperthyroidism and ophthalmopathy.

The sequencing used peripheral blood mononuclear cells (PBMCs), collected at new diagnosis, from a patient treated with antithyroid drugs. The source is a man in his forties with Graves disease.

The sample holds many counts of this clonotype. The chain joins TRBV28 to TRBJ1-1; maybe TRBD1 (5 bases). V lost 2 bases to trimming and J lost 5 bases, with 12 bases between them. The CDR3 has 14 residues. Germline lookup yields CDR1 MDHEN and CDR2 SYDVKM. CDR3 coding DNA: TGTGCCAGCAGTTTAAGGGGACGTCAAACTGAAGCTTTCTTT. It yields the protein CASSLRGRQTEAFF.

This clonotype was recorded at least ten times. The rearrangement links TRBV7-2 to TRBJ1-1; the D is unclear. This CDR3 region has 13 residues. Trimming removed 3 bases at V and 6 bases at J, with 11 bases between. Per germline, CDR1 SGHTA and CDR2 FQGNSA. CDR3 in amino acids: CASSFNHFAEAFF. The CDR3 DNA reads as TGTGCCAGCAGCTTCAACCATTTTGCTGAAGCTTTCTTT.

This clonotype was counted ten times or more. The chain carries TRBV2 and TRBJ1-2; TRBD1 aligns across 7 bases. CDR1 is SNHLY, CDR2 FYNNEI, per germline. With 5 bases clipped from V and 4 bases from J, the junction kept 10 bases outside the gene matches. CDR3 size: 15 residues. CDR3 sequence reads: CASSYTGAFGYGYTF. In nucleotides, the CDR3 is TGTGCCAGCAGTTACACAGGGGCCTTTGGCTATGGCTACACCTTC.

This clonotype was found many times. This chain joins TRBV27 and TRBJ1-2; 8 bases map to TRBD1. The CDR3 covers 17 residues. The J segment lost 8 bases and the V segment lost 5 bases, leaving 19 bases of the junction unmatched. The germline V gene has CDR1 MNHEY and CDR2 SMNVEV (reference sequence). The CDR3 is CASSLGQGGYSPRGYTF. As DNA, the CDR3 is TGTGCCAGCAGTCTAGGACAGGGAGGGTATTCTCCGAGAGGCTACACCTTC.

This rearrangement joins TRBV4-1 to TRBJ2-3; 11 nucleotides agree with TRBD2. The CDR3 covers 16 residues. In germline, CDR1 is MGHRA, CDR2 YSYEKL. The J segment lost 5 bases and the V segment lost 6 bases, leaving 10 bases of the junction unmatched. This CDR3 reads CASSRPGLAVGDTQYF. CDR3 bases: TGCGCCAGCAGTCGACCGGGACTAGCGGTGGGAGATACGCAGTATTTT.

At least ten counts were recorded for this clonotype. The junction differs from germline at one of its ends, possibly a read error. The chain is built from TRBV5-1 and TRBJ1-4, with D possibly matching TRBD1 (5 bases). The CDR3 runs to 15 residues. Per germline, CDR1 SGHRS and CDR2 YFSETQ. The CDR3 DNA reads as TGTGCCAGCAGCTTAGGGACCGGACGGGGTGAAAAACTGTTTTTT. This encodes CASSLGTGRGEKLFF.

This clonotype appeared many times. This sequence joins TRBV10-3 and TRBJ2-7, with D possibly being TRBD1 (5 bases). Germline-derived CDR1 and CDR2 are ENHRY and SYGVKD. Trimming shortened V by 2 bases and J by 3 bases, and 14 bases separated the two germline ends. The CDR3 runs 15 residues. The CDR3 region is CAISERQGGFYEQYF. The CDR3 DNA reads TGTGCCATCAGTGAGCGGCAGGGTGGTTTCTACGAGCAGTACTTC.

In this sample, this clonotype turned up a few times. The chain couples TRBV15 to TRBJ1-2; 8 bases fit TRBD1. V gave up 3 bases and J gave up 10 bases; unmatched junction bases: 7. Per the germline V gene, CDR1 is LNHNV and CDR2 is YYDKDF (reference sequence). The length of the CDR3 is 13 residues. Here the CDR3 DNA reads TGTGCCACCAGCAGCCCGCCGACAGGGGACTACACCTTC. Its translation: CATSSPPTGDYTF.

This rearrangement joins TRBV20-1 to TRBJ2-7; 7 bases agree with TRBD2. The junction had 5 bases not matched to a gene; V was cut back by 0 bases and J by 0 bases. The germline V gene has CDR1 DFQATT and CDR2 SNEGSKA (reference sequence). This CDR3 has 15 residues. In nucleotides, the CDR3 is TGCAGTGCTAGAGATCGTGCGGGGGTCTCCTACGAGCAGTACTTC. Its protein product is CSARDRAGVSYEQYF.

This clonotype was detected ten times or more. V gene TRBV2 combines with J gene TRBJ1-5, with TRBD1 identical over 8 bases. Germline V gene sequence: CDR1 SNHLY, CDR2 FYNNEI. This CDR3 comprises 10 residues. With V trimmed by 8 bases and J by 12 bases, 3 bases remained unmatched. CDR3 bases: TGTGCCAGCGGAACAGGGGGCCAGCATTTT. It encodes CASGTGGQHF.

In its sample, this clonotype was seen many times. For the CDR3, the DNA is TGCGCCAGCAGGGCAGGGGTCCCGAACACCGGGGAGCTGTTTTTT. The encoded protein is CASRAGVPNTGELFF. The chain uses TRBV5-1 and TRBJ2-2, with TRBD1 as a possible D gene (6 bases). V shed 5 bases and J shed 0 bases, with 11 bases lying between them. The length of the CDR3 is 15 residues. Per the germline V gene, CDR1 is SGHRS and CDR2 is YFSETQ.

V and J are TRBV29-1 and TRBJ1-2; D gene unclear. Trimming took off 5 bases at V and 7 bases at J, with 17 bases between the two ends. Germline values: CDR1 SQVTM, CDR2 ANQGSEA. This CDR3 comprises 13 residues. The DNA of the CDR3 is TGCAGCGTTAAGGAGGGCGGTTTGTCTGGCTACACCTTC. It encodes CSVKEGGLSGYTF.

This clonotype has at least ten counts. J is TRBJ2-2 and V is TRBV12-3 or TRBV12-4; D gene uncertain. The V end was cut by 6 bases, the J end by 4 bases, with 15 bases between. The CDR3 totals 15 residues. The CDR3 bases are TGTGCCAGCAGGCCCACGACACGAGGCACCGGGGAGCTGTTTTTT. Amino acids: CASRPTTRGTGELFF.